What follows are 10 T cell receptor beta chains derived from one specimen sequenced in a study of blood T cell repertoires in COVID-19. Clones were read by immunoSEQ multiplex PCR, and TCRdb kept only the in-frame ones, dropping some. This sample has 250,000 to 350,000 clones, with over 80% found just once. The specimen was peripheral blood. These receptors were collected from a woman aged 50 to 60 with COVID-19, enrolled during active disease.

The CDR3 DNA is TGCGCCAGCAGCTTGGACATCATGAACACTGAAGCTTTCTTT. Translating it yields CASSLDIMNTEAFF. The chain couples TRBV5-1 to TRBJ1-1; D is unclear. The germline V gene has CDR1 SGHRS and CDR2 YFSETQ. The CDR3 runs 14 residues. Trimming took 0 bases from V and 0 from J, leaving 6 bases between them.

About this clone itself: A read error may account for a junction end that differs from germline. As DNA, the CDR3 is TGTGCTAGCAGCTTAGCATCAGTGGGTTTTGCGGGAACGTCCTACAATGAGCAGTTCTTC. Translating it yields CASSLASVGFAGTSYNEQFF. The J gene is TRBJ2-1, the V gene TRBV7-7; D might be TRBD2 (6 bases). Per the germline V gene, CDR1 is SSHAT and CDR2 is FNYEAQ (reference sequence). The CDR3 length is 20 residues.

The genes are TRBV11-3 and TRBJ2-1; possibly TRBD2 for D (5 bases). CDR3 size: 15 residues. The V end was cut by 3 bases, the J end by 9 bases, with 18 bases between. Germline values: CDR1 SGHNT, CDR2 YENEEA. Written as DNA, the CDR3 is TGTGCCAGCAGCTTTATTAATATCGGAGGAGGTGAGCAGTTCTTC. It translates to CASSFINIGGGEQFF.

Notes on this clone: Sequence at one end of the junction differs from germline and may be a read error. Other DNA sequences within the sample encode an identical CDR3. The gene calls are TRBV29-1 and TRBJ2-5; 15 bases fit TRBD2. Germline CDR1 reads SQVTM; CDR2 reads ANQGSEA. The CDR3 is made up of 14 amino acids. The DNA for the CDR3 is TGCAGCGCCGGGACTAGCGGGAGGATGGGGACCCAATACTTC. This sequence encodes CSAGTSGRMGTQYF.

The chain couples TRBV25-1 to TRBJ2-1, with 9 bases identical to TRBD1. The CDR3 runs 16 residues. V was clipped by 2 bases and J by 4 bases; unmatched bases: 6. Germline V gene data show CDR1 as MGHDK and CDR2 as SYGVNS. CDR3 coding DNA: TGTGCCAGCAGTGAACATGGGGACAGGGTTTACAATGAGCAGTTCTTC. It yields the protein CASSEHGDRVYNEQFF.

The genes are TRBV10-3 and TRBJ1-1, with TRBD1 matching over 9 bases. This CDR3 comprises 14 residues. Germline values: CDR1 ENHRY, CDR2 SYGVKD. CDR3 in DNA: TGTGCGATCGGGACAGGGACCATGAACACTGAAGCTTTCTTT. It is translated as CAIGTGTMNTEAFF.

The V call is TRBV5-4, the J call TRBJ1-5, with 7 bases fitting TRBD1. CDR1 is SGHNT and CDR2 is YYREEE in the germline V gene (reference sequence). Unmatched junction bases numbered 8, after V lost 1 base and J lost 1 base. This CDR3 contains 17 residues. CDR3 sequence: CASSLRGGGMSNQPQHF. The CDR3 coding sequence is TGTGCCAGCAGCTTGAGAGGGGGCGGTATGAGCAATCAGCCCCAGCATTTT.

As DNA, the CDR3 is TGCAGTGCTAAGAGAGAAAAACTGTTTTTT. Translation gives CSAKREKLFF. The chain carries TRBV20-1 and TRBJ1-4, with unresolved D. CDR1 is DFQATT and CDR2 is SNEGSKA in the germline V gene (reference sequence). Between the trimmed V and J ends, which lost 4 bases and 8 bases, there was a span of 5 bases. The CDR3 is made up of 10 amino acids.

This clone was observed a handful of times. The chain combines TRBV18 with TRBJ2-5; D unclear. Between the trimmed V and J ends, which lost 0 bases and 4 bases, there was a span of 9 bases. The CDR3 covers 14 residues. Germline assignment: CDR1 KGHSH and CDR2 LQKENI. Written as DNA, the CDR3 is TGTGCCAGCTCACCACCGTCGGTCCGAGAGACCCAGTACTTC. Its protein is CASSPPSVRETQYF.

V usage is TRBV3-1 (or the pseudogene TRBV3-2) and J usage is TRBJ1-4; D unclear. CDR3 length equals 17 residues. Germline V lookup: CDR1 LGHDT, CDR2 YNNKEL (reference sequence). V was pared by 0 bases and J by 0 bases, with 11 bases between. CDR3 protein: CASSQEWRFSTNEKLFF. Written as DNA, the CDR3 is TGTGCCAGCAGCCAAGAGTGGCGGTTTTCAACTAATGAAAAACTGTTTTTT.